This is a list of T cell receptor beta chains from one sample in a study of blood T cell repertoires in COVID-19. Profiling relied on immunoSEQ multiplex PCR, and the TCRdb table lists in-frame clones only, not all of them. The sample shows over 250,000 clones, about 83% of them seen only once. The sequencing sample was made of peripheral blood. The source of these receptors is a woman in her 50s who had recovered from COVID-19. Each CDR3 is given with its conserved first and last residue. A D gene is named only where the DNA matches it firmly. Clone size appears in some rows only: once, few, many, or a class for an expanded clone.

clone_size	d_call	v_call	j_call	cdr3_aa	cdr3_nt
.	TRBD2	TRBV5-1	TRBJ2-3	CASSLSIAGSPTDTQYF	TGCGCCAGCAGCTTGTCCATAGCGGGGTCCCCCACAGATACGCAGTATTTT
.	TRBD1	TRBV23-1	TRBJ1-3	CASSQSLGTGDNTIYF	TGCGCCAGCAGTCAATCCTTAGGGACAGGGGACAACACCATATATTTT
.	TRBD2	TRBV7-6	TRBJ2-7	CASSLVGPLAGKSSYEQYF	TGTGCCAGCAGCTTAGTAGGACCCTTAGCGGGGAAAAGCTCCTACGAGCAGTACTTC
.	TRBD2	TRBV7-8	TRBJ2-7	CASSLEGLVSYEQYF	TGTGCCAGCAGCTTAGAGGGACTAGTAAGCTACGAGCAGTACTTC
.	TRBD2	TRBV29-1	TRBJ2-1	CSVAGLAGGNEQFF	TGCAGCGTTGCCGGACTAGCGGGGGGCAATGAGCAGTTCTTC
.	TRBD2	TRBV28	TRBJ2-3	CASSPPSSGGGRAQYF	TGTGCCAGCAGTCCTCCTTCTAGCGGGGGGGGCCGGGCGCAGTATTTT
.	.	TRBV7-8	TRBJ2-1	CASSWGRGTYEQFF	TGTGCCAGCAGCTGGGGTAGGGGTACATATGAGCAGTTCTTC
.	TRBD1	TRBV19	TRBJ1-3	CASISTYRGLSGNTIYF	TGTGCCAGTATCTCAACCTACAGGGGGCTCTCTGGAAACACCATATATTTT
.	.	TRBV6-5	TRBJ1-4	CASTEGFGGQEKLFF	TGTGCCAGTACAGAAGGGTTCGGGGGGCAGGAAAAACTGTTTTTT
.	.	TRBV18	TRBJ2-5	CASSPTEAAYQETQYF	TGTGCCAGCTCACCAACGGAGGCAGCGTACCAAGAGACCCAGTACTTC
.	.	TRBV6-5	TRBJ2-7	CASSYSSPLTYEQYF	TGTGCCAGCAGTTACTCGAGCCCGTTAACCTACGAGCAGTACTTC
few	TRBD2	TRBV11-2	TRBJ2-7	CASSLGASGRTYEQYF	TGTGCCAGCAGCCTGGGGGCTAGCGGGAGGACCTACGAGCAGTACTTC
.	TRBD1	TRBV6-1	TRBJ2-7	CASSEDRGRTYEQYF	TGTGCCAGCAGTGAGGACAGGGGGCGAACCTACGAGCAGTACTTC
.	TRBD2	TRBV3-1/TRBV3-2	TRBJ2-1	CASSPTSGGANEQFF	TGTGCCAGCAGCCCTACTAGCGGGGGGGCCAATGAGCAGTTCTTC
.	.	TRBV7-9	TRBJ1-3	CAHLPNGDSGNTIYF	TGTGCCCACCTCCCCAACGGGGACTCTGGAAACACCATATATTTT
.	.	TRBV5-6	TRBJ2-4	CASSSNSRVVKNIQYF	TGTGCCAGCAGCTCCAACTCCAGGGTAGTCAAAAACATTCAGTACTTC
.	.	TRBV19	TRBJ1-5	CASSIRFDQPQHF	TGTGCCAGTAGTATTCGTTTTGATCAGCCCCAGCATTTT
.	.	TRBV10-3	TRBJ1-2	CAISGGGGQFYGYTF	TGTGCCATCAGTGGGGGTGGAGGGCAGTTCTATGGCTACACCTTC
.	TRBD1	TRBV5-5	TRBJ1-5	CASSADRGGNQPQHF	TGTGCCAGCAGCGCTGACAGGGGTGGCAATCAGCCCCAGCATTTT
.	TRBD1	TRBV27	TRBJ1-1	CASSSPSPGQKEAFF	TGTGCCAGCAGTTCCCCGTCGCCGGGACAGAAAGAAGCTTTCTTT
.	TRBD2	TRBV30	TRBJ2-5	CAWTGSGRPSKYF	TGTGCCTGGACAGGTAGCGGGAGGCCCAGCAAGTACTTC
.	.	TRBV30	TRBJ1-1	CAWTPRTNTEAFF	TGTGCCTGGACACCCCGGACTAACACTGAAGCTTTCTTT
.	.	TRBV19	TRBJ2-5	CASSSGETQYF	TGTGCCAGTAGTAGTGGCGAGACCCAGTACTTC
.	TRBD1	TRBV7-2	TRBJ1-6	CASSSGTVQDSPLHF	TGTGCCAGCAGCTCGGGGACAGTCCAAGATTCACCCCTCCACTTT
.	.	TRBV6-5	TRBJ2-1	CASSYSGLRNEQFF	TGTGCCAGCAGTTACTCTGGGCTACGAAATGAGCAGTTCTTC
.	TRBD2	TRBV24-1	TRBJ2-2	CATSDPDRPPGTSGSTGELFF	TGTGCCACCAGTGACCCTGACAGGCCCCCCGGGACTAGCGGATCCACCGGGGAGCTGTTTTTT
.	TRBD1	TRBV12-3/TRBV12-4	TRBJ1-1	CASSLGTGVEAFF	TGTGCCAGCAGCCTCGGGACAGGAGTCGAAGCTTTCTTT
.	TRBD1	TRBV9	TRBJ2-7	CASSVGQGVSRYEQYF	TGTGCCAGCAGCGTAGGACAGGGGGTAAGCAGGTACGAGCAGTACTTC
.	TRBD2	TRBV7-6	TRBJ2-1	CASSLYTSGSSNEQFF	TGTGCCAGCAGCTTATATACTAGCGGGAGTAGTAATGAGCAGTTCTTC
.	TRBD2	TRBV5-1	TRBJ2-7	CASSWGLAGVYEQYF	TGCGCCAGCAGCTGGGGGCTAGCGGGGGTATACGAGCAGTACTTC
many	.	TRBV19	TRBJ1-5	CASSIPERPQHF	TGTGCCAGTAGTATCCCGGAGAGGCCCCAGCATTTT
.	.	TRBV27	TRBJ2-3	CASAGQVGDTQYF	TGTGCCAGTGCAGGCCAGGTCGGAGATACGCAGTATTTT
.	.	TRBV18	TRBJ2-3	CASSPRATQGADTQYF	TGTGCCAGCTCACCAAGGGCGACGCAGGGTGCAGATACGCAGTATTTT
.	.	TRBV6-2/TRBV6-3	TRBJ2-7	CASSPQGSEQYF	TGTGCCAGCAGTCCACAGGGATCCGAGCAGTACTTC
.	TRBD1	TRBV7-8	TRBJ2-7	CASSLGPGQGGYEQYF	TGTGCCAGCAGCTTAGGGCCGGGACAGGGGGGCTACGAGCAGTACTTC
once	TRBD1	TRBV7-9	TRBJ2-2	CASSHRQGTGELFF	TGTGCCAGCAGCCACCGACAGGGCACCGGGGAGCTGTTTTTT
.	.	TRBV9	TRBJ2-3	CASSVGYGGTDTQYF	TGTGCCAGCAGCGTAGGTTACGGGGGCACAGATACGCAGTATTTT
.	.	TRBV6-6	TRBJ1-2	CASSKTQGGYGYTF	TGTGCCAGCAGTAAGACTCAAGGGGGCTATGGCTACACCTTC
.	TRBD2	TRBV18	TRBJ2-1	CASSLGTSDWANEQFF	TGTGCCAGCTCCCTTGGGACTAGCGACTGGGCCAATGAGCAGTTCTTC
.	.	TRBV10-3	TRBJ2-3	CAISEPQEYTDTQYF	TGTGCCATCAGTGAGCCTCAGGAATACACAGATACGCAGTATTTT
few	TRBD1	TRBV6-2/TRBV6-3	TRBJ1-2	CASSDLGGFRGYGYTF	TGTGCCAGCAGTGACCTAGGGGGCTTTCGGGGCTATGGCTACACCTTC
.	TRBD1	TRBV3-1/TRBV3-2	TRBJ2-7	CASSQGTGDSYEQYF	TGTGCCAGCAGCCAGGGGACAGGCGACTCCTACGAGCAGTACTTC
.	.	TRBV7-3	TRBJ1-6	CASSASGVRGSPLHF	TGTGCCAGCAGCGCCTCGGGGGTACGGGGTTCACCCCTCCACTTT
.	.	TRBV28	TRBJ1-5	CASSPAGNSNQPQHF	TGTGCCAGCAGCCCTGCCGGGAATAGCAATCAGCCCCAGCATTTT
.	.	TRBV7-8	TRBJ1-4	CASSLFAGLRLVANEKLFF	TGTGCCAGCAGCTTATTCGCAGGACTGCGGCTTGTAGCTAATGAAAAACTGTTTTTT
.	.	TRBV6-5	TRBJ2-2	CASRRSTGELFF	TGTGCCAGCAGACGCAGCACCGGGGAGCTGTTTTTT
.	.	TRBV5-1	TRBJ1-2	CASSWNAGNYGYTF	TGCGCCAGCAGCTGGAACGCAGGGAACTATGGCTACACCTTC